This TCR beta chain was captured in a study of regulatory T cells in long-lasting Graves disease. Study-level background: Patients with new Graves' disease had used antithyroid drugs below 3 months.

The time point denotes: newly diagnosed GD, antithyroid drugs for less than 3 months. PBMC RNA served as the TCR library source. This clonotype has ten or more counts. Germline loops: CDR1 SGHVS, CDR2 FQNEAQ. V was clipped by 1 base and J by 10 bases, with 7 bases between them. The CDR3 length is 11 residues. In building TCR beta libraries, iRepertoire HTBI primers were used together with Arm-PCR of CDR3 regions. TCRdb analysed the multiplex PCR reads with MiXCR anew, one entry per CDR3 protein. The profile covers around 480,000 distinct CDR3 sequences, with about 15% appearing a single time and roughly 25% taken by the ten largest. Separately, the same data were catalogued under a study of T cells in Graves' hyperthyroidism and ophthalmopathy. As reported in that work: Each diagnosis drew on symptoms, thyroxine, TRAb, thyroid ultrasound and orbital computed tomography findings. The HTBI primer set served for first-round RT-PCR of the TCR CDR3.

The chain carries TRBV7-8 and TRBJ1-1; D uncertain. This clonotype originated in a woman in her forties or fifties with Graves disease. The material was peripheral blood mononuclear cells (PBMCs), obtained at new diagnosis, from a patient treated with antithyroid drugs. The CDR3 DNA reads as TGTGCCAGCAGCTTAGAGCGTGTAGCTTTCTTT. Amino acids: CASSLERVAFF.